The 23 T cell receptor beta chains presented below share a single source sample, sequenced in a study of blood T cell repertoires in COVID-19. Assay used: immunoSEQ multiplex PCR; TCRdb lists only in-frame clones, some missing. This sample has some 170,000 clones, with roughly 88% found just once. The sequenced material came from PBMCs or T cells enriched from blood (not recorded which). The receptors originated from a man aged 50 or older who had recovered from COVID-19.

The chain is built from TRBV6-5 and TRBJ1-1; D gene uncertain. Germline values: CDR1 MNHEY, CDR2 SVGAGI. This CDR3 contains 16 residues. The ends were cut back, 0 bases at V and 1 base at J, with 12 bases in the middle. The DNA of the CDR3 is TGTGCCAGCAGTTACTCGATAAACAGCCGGAACACTGAAGCTTTCTTT. Translating it yields CASSYSINSRNTEAFF.

The chain has TRBV10-1 and TRBJ2-1; D is perhaps TRBD2 (7 bases). V was shortened by 8 bases and J by 6 bases, with 20 bases between the two germline ends. Germline CDR1 reads WNHNN; CDR2 reads SYGVQD (reference sequence). This CDR3 has 15 amino acids. The CDR3 DNA is TGCGCCAGCTCTAAGGAGGGGGGGCCGGGCAATGAGCAGTTCTTC. It yields the protein CASSKEGGPGNEQFF.

This clone was detected once. V usage is TRBV19 and J usage is TRBJ1-5, with 7 bases aligning to TRBD1. There are 16 residues in the CDR3. J gave up 6 bases and V 5 bases, and 13 bases lay outside the gene matches. Germline CDR1 and CDR2: LNHDA and SQIVND (reference sequence). In DNA, the CDR3 is TGTGCCAGTAGTGCGCAGGGGGGCCTCATACGTCAGCCCCAGCATTTT. Residues: CASSAQGGLIRQPQHF.

The chain has TRBV5-4 and TRBJ2-3; 8 bases agree with TRBD1. The CDR3 runs to 15 residues. V trimming: 3 bases; J trimming: 6 bases; junction bases outside the gene matches: 9. The V gene's germline CDR1 is SGHNT and CDR2 YYREEE (reference sequence). CDR3 residues: CASSSGGSYPDTQYF. CDR3 DNA: TGTGCCAGCAGCTCAGGGGGCTCCTATCCCGATACGCAGTATTTT.

Worth noting for this clone: The sample has other DNA sequences that encode this CDR3 too. The J gene is TRBJ2-2, the V gene TRBV14; 7 bases agree with TRBD2. V dropped 1 base and J dropped 5; count of bases not matched to a gene: 4. Germline assignment: CDR1 SGHDN and CDR2 FVKESK. The CDR3 is made up of 15 amino acids. CDR3 nucleotide sequence: TGTGCCAGCAGCCAAGTTTCCGGGGGGACCGGGGAGCTGTTTTTT. Translating gives CASSQVSGGTGELFF.

This sequence joins TRBV5-1 and TRBJ1-6, with 11 bases aligning to TRBD1. Germline V CDR1 and CDR2: SGHRS, YFSETQ. V was clipped by 6 bases and J by 9 bases; unmatched bases: 8. This CDR3 comprises 15 residues. CDR3 loop: CASTVSGTGGSPLHF. CDR3 in DNA: TGCGCCAGCACCGTTTCCGGGACAGGGGGTTCACCCCTCCACTTT.

This rearrangement joins TRBV5-1 to TRBJ1-6; the match to TRBD1 covers 7 bases. Germline loops: CDR1 SGHRS, CDR2 YFSETQ. Germline trimming cut 3 bases from V and 9 bases from J; bases unmatched to any gene: 15. The CDR3 is made up of 17 amino acids. CDR3 protein: CASSSDWTGSIGSPLHF. The CDR3 DNA reads as TGCGCCAGCAGCTCAGACTGGACAGGCTCGATCGGTTCACCCCTCCACTTT.

J is TRBJ2-5 and V is TRBV7-8; D not certain. The CDR3 covers 15 residues. In germline, CDR1 is SGHVS, CDR2 FQNEAQ. V gave up 2 bases and J gave up 7 bases, with 17 bases separating them. CDR3: CASSLSRLRSGTQYF. CDR3 sequence (DNA): TGTGCCAGCAGCTTATCGAGGCTAAGGTCTGGGACCCAGTACTTC.

This rearrangement joins TRBV30 to TRBJ1-6; TRBD1 agrees at 7 bases. CDR1 and CDR2 from the germline V gene are GTSNPN and SVGIG (reference sequence). This CDR3 is built from 14 residues. The V and J ends lost 6 bases and 14 bases, in that order; junction bases with no gene match: 16. CDR3 sequence: CACRRRGRPLALHF. In nucleotides, the CDR3 is TGTGCCTGCCGACGAAGGGGGCGGCCATTGGCCCTCCACTTT.

The J gene is TRBJ1-2, the V gene TRBV7-2; 10 nucleotides align to TRBD1. Germline CDR1 reads SGHTA; CDR2 reads FQGNSA. This CDR3 has 16 residues. Trimming took 0 bases from V and 8 from J; bases not matched to a gene: 9. CDR3 sequence reads: CASSLASATGGGGYTF. DNA of the CDR3: TGTGCCAGCAGCTTAGCGTCCGCGACAGGGGGCGGAGGCTACACCTTC.

The rearrangement joins TRBV28 to TRBJ1-5, with D tentatively TRBD1 (6 bases). CDR3 length equals 15 residues. Looked up from germline, CDR1 is MDHEN and CDR2 is SYDVKM. V lost 4 bases to trimming and J lost 5 bases, with 15 bases between them. This CDR3 is CASSSRDKRDQPQHF. For the CDR3, the DNA is TGTGCCAGCAGTTCAAGGGACAAACGGGATCAGCCCCAGCATTTT.

This clone appeared a single time. The chain carries TRBV5-4 and TRBJ2-3; no clear D. Germline values: CDR1 SGHNT, CDR2 YYREEE (reference sequence). The CDR3 is made up of 12 amino acids. V was pared by 2 bases and J by 2 bases, with 3 bases between. The CDR3: CASSFITDTQYF. The CDR3 DNA is TGTGCCAGCAGCTTCATCACAGATACGCAGTATTTT.

V and J are TRBV28 and TRBJ1-1; D is unresolved. The CDR3 sequence is 12 residues long. Per the germline V gene, CDR1 is MDHEN and CDR2 is SYDVKM. V lost 5 bases and J 1 base, leaving 5 bases between the germline ends. The CDR3 spells CASSLGNTEAFF. The CDR3 DNA reads TGTGCCAGCAGTCTAGGGAACACTGAAGCTTTCTTT.

The rearrangement uses TRBV11-2 and TRBJ1-2; TRBD1 aligns across 7 bases. Germline CDR1 and CDR2: SGHAT and FQNNGV. V lost 5 bases to trimming and J lost 2 bases; unmatched junction nucleotides: 5. This CDR3 spans 14 amino acids. CDR3 coding DNA: TGTGCCAGCAGCCTGGACAGGCTAAACTATGGCTACACCTTC. As protein: CASSLDRLNYGYTF.

The chain is built from TRBV29-1 and TRBJ2-3, with a weak D call TRBD1 (6 bases). Germline CDR1 and CDR2: SQVTM and ANQGSEA. This CDR3 has 12 residues. V lost 6 bases and J 2 bases, leaving 9 bases between the germline ends. The CDR3, as DNA: TGCAGCGTCCGGGACAACACAGATACGCAGTATTTT. It translates to CSVRDNTDTQYF.

The chain combines TRBV6-5 with TRBJ2-3, with a tentative D call TRBD1 (6 bases). Trimming stripped 2 bases from V and 4 bases from J, with 13 bases between. Germline V lookup: CDR1 MNHEY, CDR2 SVGAGI. CDR3 length equals 15 residues. In DNA, the CDR3 is TGTGCCAGCAGTTACGCACAGGGCGGGTCAGATACGCAGTATTTT. Protein: CASSYAQGGSDTQYF.

The chain carries TRBV10-3 and TRBJ2-1; 13 nucleotides line up with TRBD2. Trimming at V came to 6 bases and at J to 8 bases, leaving 10 bases not matched to a gene. Germline V lookup: CDR1 ENHRY, CDR2 SYGVKD. The CDR3 contains 16 residues. CDR3 loop: CAIRATSGGAADEQFF. In DNA form, the CDR3 reads TGTGCCATCAGGGCCACTAGCGGGGGGGCGGCGGATGAGCAGTTCTTC.

The table lists this clone with a few counts. The chain links TRBV6-1 to TRBJ1-4, with 7 bases fitting TRBD1. CDR1 is MNHNS and CDR2 is SASEGT in the germline V gene. J gave up 0 bases and V 3 bases, and 10 bases lay outside the gene matches. The CDR3 runs to 18 residues. This CDR3 is CASSDGRGFWATNEKLFF. The CDR3 region has the DNA TGTGCCAGCAGTGACGGCAGGGGGTTTTGGGCAACTAATGAAAAACTGTTTTTT.

This clone appeared a single time. CDR3 DNA: TGTGCCAGTAGTTCGCGACAGCTTCTCTTATATGGCTACACCTTC. Amino acids: CASSSRQLLLYGYTF. The genes are TRBV19 and TRBJ1-2; D perhaps matches TRBD1 (5 bases). CDR3 length equals 15 residues. The V gene lost 5 bases and the J gene lost 5 bases, with 18 bases spanning the gap. CDR1 is LNHDA, CDR2 SQIVND, per germline (reference sequence).

This chain links TRBV4-2 with TRBJ2-2, with 13 bases identical to TRBD2. The germline CDR1 and CDR2 sequences are LGHNA and YNFKEQ. J lost 8 bases, V lost 3 bases, and 6 bases had no gene match. The length of the CDR3 is 16 residues. The CDR3 reads CASSQGTSGVEGELFF. Here the CDR3 DNA reads TGTGCCAGCAGCCAGGGGACTAGCGGGGTTGAGGGGGAGCTGTTTTTT.

This chain joins TRBV28 and TRBJ2-3; tentative D call: TRBD1 (6 bases). The V and J ends lost 2 bases and 0 bases respectively, with 9 bases between them. CDR1 is MDHEN, CDR2 SYDVKM, per germline. CDR3 length: 15 amino acids. CDR3 amino acids: CASSLGQISTDTQYF. The CDR3 nucleotides read TGTGCCAGCAGTTTAGGACAGATTAGCACAGATACGCAGTATTTT. The full variable domain, completed using reference TRBV28 and TRBJ2-3, is DVKVTQSSRYLVKRTGEKVFLECVQDMDHENMFWYRQDPGLGLRLIYFSYDVKMKEKGDIPEGYSVSREKKERFSLILESASTNQTSMYLCASSLGQISTDTQYFGPGTRLTVL.

The rearrangement links TRBV19 to TRBJ1-5, with D possibly TRBD1 on 6 matching bases. CDR1 is LNHDA, CDR2 SQIVND, per germline (reference sequence). Trimming removed 1 base from V and 3 bases from J, with 13 bases in between. This CDR3 has 16 amino acids. The CDR3 DNA reads as TGTGCCAGTAGTATAGGATCCGGACAGTTCAATCAGCCCCAGCATTTT. This translates into CASSIGSGQFNQPQHF.

The chain joins TRBV27 to TRBJ1-2; maybe TRBD1 (6 bases). Per the germline V gene, CDR1 is MNHEY and CDR2 is SMNVEV (reference sequence). Trimming took 6 bases from V and 0 from J, leaving 14 bases between them. This CDR3 has 15 amino acids. As DNA, the CDR3 is TGTGCCAGCAGACCCGAGGGGGTAGCTAACTATGGCTACACCTTC. This sequence encodes CASRPEGVANYGYTF.